The 21 T cell receptor beta chains below come from one sample, sequenced in a study of a mutant IDH1 vaccine in newly diagnosed glioma. TCRdb keeps only in-frame clones here, not all; method: immunoSEQ multiplex PCR. The sample lists 82,000 or so clones, 65% to 90% occurring once. Time point given: week 23, last vaccination. Doses of 300 ug of mutant IDH1 20-mer peptide were given with topical imiquimod. These receptors have no identified antigens. Specimen: PBMCs, collected from a glioma patient whose treatment included an IDH1 peptide vaccine. These receptors were taken from a young man with glioma. Some clones in this sample may be carry-over from other donors' samples.

The V and J genes are TRBV30 and TRBJ2-3; a possible D gene is TRBD2 (6 bases). CDR1 is GTSNPN and CDR2 is SVGIG in the germline V gene (reference sequence). The CDR3 has 14 amino acids. V lost 3 bases and J lost 3, with 13 bases in between. The CDR3 DNA sequence: TGTGCCTGGAGCCCCGGGAGCGGGACAGATACGCAGTATTTT. This codes for CAWSPGSGTDTQYF.

Turning to this clone: One end of the junction does not line up with germline, which may come from a read error. Different DNA sequences within this sample yield the same CDR3. The J gene is TRBJ2-3, the V gene TRBV30; D gene uncertain. This CDR3 region has 13 residues. Germline CDR1 reads GTSNPN; CDR2 reads SVGIG (reference sequence). This chain's CDR3 is CAFSRLLWDTQYF. The CDR3 region has the DNA TGTGCCTTCTCCCGACTTCTCTGGGATACACAGTATTTT.

The chain combines TRBV5-4 with TRBJ2-7; 7 bases agree with TRBD2. CDR1 SGHNT and CDR2 YYREEE come from the germline V gene (reference sequence). CDR3 size: 13 residues. With 4 bases clipped from V and 4 bases from J, the junction kept 5 bases outside the gene matches. The DNA of the CDR3 is TGTGCCAGCAGCCAGACTAGCAGTTACGAGCAGTACTTC. Amino acids: CASSQTSSYEQYF. The complete variable domain, with remaining parts taken from reference TRBV5-4 and TRBJ2-7, reads ETGVTQSPTHLIKTRGQQVTLRCSSQSGHNTVSWYQQALGQGPQFIFQYYREEENGRGNFPPRFSGLQFPNYSSELNVNALELDDSALYLCASSQTSSYEQYFGPGTRLTVT.

J is TRBJ2-5 and V is TRBV28; D tentatively fits TRBD1 or TRBD2 (6 bases each). Trimming removed 7 bases from V and 4 bases from J, with 19 bases in between. From germline, CDR1 is MDHEN and CDR2 SYDVKM. The CDR3 covers 15 residues. In DNA form, the CDR3 reads TGTGCCAGCACCCTCGGAGGGGGTTATAGAGAGACCCAGTACTTC. Protein sequence: CASTLGGGYRETQYF.

The V gene is TRBV25-1, the J gene TRBJ2-7; D remains ambiguous. Germline V gene sequence: CDR1 MGHDK, CDR2 SYGVNS. The CDR3 has 13 amino acids. Between the trimmed V and J ends, which lost 1 base and 1 base, there was a span of 5 bases. CDR3 bases: TGTGCCAGCAGTGAATGGGGATCCTACGAGCAGTACTTC. This codes for CASSEWGSYEQYF.

The chain uses TRBV2 and TRBJ2-7; D not certain. Germline CDR1 is SNHLY and CDR2 is FYNNEI. There are 14 residues in the CDR3. The V end was cut by 0 bases, the J end by 5 bases, with 11 bases between. CDR3 loop: CASSEAMVLNEQYF. The CDR3 DNA reads as TGTGCCAGCAGTGAAGCGATGGTCCTGAACGAGCAGTACTTC.

The genes are TRBV7-8 and TRBJ2-7; 10 nucleotides match TRBD2. The V and J ends lost 5 bases and 5 bases, in that order; junction bases with no gene match: 6. CDR3 size: 14 residues. Germline loops: CDR1 SGHVS, CDR2 FQNEAQ. The CDR3 DNA is TGTGCCAGCAGCCAAATAGCGGGAGGTCACGAGCAGTACTTC. Translating it yields CASSQIAGGHEQYF. The full variable domain, with the rest looked up from reference TRBV7-8 and TRBJ2-7, is GAGVSQSPRYKVAKRGQDVALRCDPISGHVSLFWYQQALGQGPEFLTYFQNEAQLDKSGLPSDRFFAERPEGSVSTLKIQRTQQEDSAVYLCASSQIAGGHEQYFGPGTRLTVT.

The chain is built from TRBV7-2 and TRBJ1-4; D is possibly TRBD1 (5 bases). The CDR3 spans 14 residues. V lost 5 bases, J lost 4 bases, and 11 bases lay in between. Germline CDR1 SGHTA, CDR2 FQGNSA. DNA for the CDR3: TGTGCCAGCAGCCCCGGGACCAATAATGAAAAACTGTTTTTT. Translating it yields CASSPGTNNEKLFF. Full variable domain (outside the CDR3, taken from reference TRBV7-2 and TRBJ1-4): GAGVSQSPSNKVTEKGKDVELRCDPISGHTALYWYRQSLGQGLEFLIYFQGNSAPDKSGLPSDRFSAERTGGSVSTLTIQRTQQEDSAVYLCASSPGTNNEKLFFGSGTQLSVL.

This rearrangement joins TRBV5-4 to TRBJ2-5, with unresolved D. The J call may be faulty, since TRBJ2-7 better matches the DNA end. This CDR3 is 15 amino acids long. Per germline, CDR1 SGHNT and CDR2 YYREEE (reference sequence). The CDR3 coding sequence is TGTGCCAGCAGCCGAGATCTTACTCCTTCCTACGAGCAGTACTTC. Residues: CASSRDLTPSYEQYF.

The chain couples TRBV28 to TRBJ1-1; D is possibly TRBD1 (6 bases). The CDR3 runs 12 residues. The germline V gene has CDR1 MDHEN and CDR2 SYDVKM. The V end lost 8 bases, the J end lost 3 bases, and 10 bases lay between the germline ends. The CDR3 coding sequence is TGTGCCAGCGGGGGGCGATACACTGAAGCTTTCTTT. It is translated as CASGGRYTEAFF.

The chain carries TRBV19 and TRBJ2-3, with 7 bases identical to TRBD1. The CDR3 runs to 14 residues. Germline values: CDR1 LNHDA, CDR2 SQIVND (reference sequence). V gave up 4 bases and J gave up 3 bases; unmatched junction bases: 4. CDR3 coding DNA: TGTGCCAGTAGTAACACAGGGGCGACAGATACGCAGTATTTT. This sequence encodes CASSNTGATDTQYF.

V and J are TRBV19 and TRBJ1-1; D remains ambiguous. Germline CDR1 and CDR2: LNHDA and SQIVND (reference sequence). The CDR3 loop spans 14 amino acids. V lost 9 bases to trimming and J lost 0 bases, with 14 bases between them. The CDR3 nucleotides read TGTGCCAGCCGAGTACGGATTATGAACACTGAAGCTTTCTTT. Amino acid sequence: CASRVRIMNTEAFF.

The chain couples TRBV5-1 to TRBJ1-2; tentatively, D is TRBD1 (5 bases). Germline V gene data show CDR1 as SGHRS and CDR2 as YFSETQ. This CDR3 spans 14 amino acids. Trimming pared 2 bases from V and 4 bases from J, leaving 12 bases between. The CDR3 here is CASSLTGGGYGYTF. CDR3 nucleotide sequence: TGCGCCAGCAGCTTAACAGGTGGCGGCTATGGCTACACCTTC.

CDR3 region: CASSLAGTGETQYF. The CDR3 DNA reads TGCGCCAGCAGCTTGGCCGGGACCGGAGAGACCCAGTACTTC. The V call is TRBV5-1, the J call TRBJ2-5, with D perhaps assigned TRBD1 or TRBD2 (5 bases each). Germline V lookup: CDR1 SGHRS, CDR2 YFSETQ. The CDR3 has 14 residues. V lost 0 bases and J 4 bases, leaving 10 bases between the germline ends.

The chain employs TRBV5-1 and TRBJ1-1; D is ambiguous. CDR1 is SGHRS, CDR2 YFSETQ, per germline. The CDR3 runs to 15 residues. Trimming pared 1 base from V and 0 bases from J, leaving 10 bases between. This CDR3 is CASSLNGQMNTEAFF. The CDR3 coding sequence is TGCGCCAGCAGCTTGAATGGGCAGATGAACACTGAAGCTTTCTTT.

This clone was picked up one time. The chain is built from TRBV7-9 and TRBJ1-1; no clear D. Germline V gene sequence: CDR1 SEHNR, CDR2 FQNEAQ (reference sequence). Trimming removed 5 bases from V and 4 bases from J, with 11 bases in between. This CDR3 region has 13 residues. CDR3 DNA: TGTGCCAGCAGCCTGTTAGGGTCCACTGAAGCTTTCTTT. Encoded protein: CASSLLGSTEAFF.

The V call is TRBV19, the J call TRBJ1-1, with D perhaps matching TRBD1 (6 bases). This CDR3 is built from 12 residues. The V end was cut by 3 bases, the J end by 11 bases, with 13 bases between. Germline assignment: CDR1 LNHDA and CDR2 SQIVND (reference sequence). The CDR3 DNA reads TGTGCCAGTAGTATGAAGGGGGAGCGGGCTTTCTTT. It is translated as CASSMKGERAFF.

The chain uses TRBV19 and TRBJ1-2, with D perhaps matching TRBD1 (5 bases). Germline V gene lookup returns CDR1 LNHDA and CDR2 SQIVND (reference sequence). This CDR3 contains 13 residues. Trimming took 3 bases from V and 3 from J, leaving 8 bases between them. The CDR3, as DNA: TGTGCCAGTAGTATTGGGGGTGACTATGGCTACACCTTC. Amino acids: CASSIGGDYGYTF.

The chain has TRBV7-9 and TRBJ1-1; 12 bases match TRBD1. The germline V gene has CDR1 SEHNR and CDR2 FQNEAQ (reference sequence). The CDR3 totals 14 residues. After removal of 8 bases from V and 1 base from J, the junction contained 2 bases not matched to a gene. As DNA, the CDR3 is TGTGCCAGCGGGACAGGGGGCTCGAACACTGAAGCTTTCTTT. It specifies CASGTGGSNTEAFF.

J is TRBJ2-7 and V is TRBV5-1; perhaps TRBD1 as D (5 bases). V lost 0 bases and J 1 base, leaving 11 bases between the germline ends. The CDR3 totals 15 residues. Germline CDR1 and CDR2: SGHRS and YFSETQ. The DNA for the CDR3 is TGCGCCAGCAGCTTGGGTATATACAGGTCCTACGAGCAGTACTTC. This encodes CASSLGIYRSYEQYF.

This clone showed up just once. The chain joins TRBV6-5 to TRBJ1-1, with unresolved D. The CDR3 totals 15 residues. Germline V CDR1 and CDR2: MNHEY, SVGAGI. Trimming stripped 2 bases from V and 3 bases from J, with 13 bases between. The CDR3 DNA follows: TGTGCCAGCAGTTACAACCCTAGGATGGACACTGAAGCTTTCTTT. Its translation is CASSYNPRMDTEAFF.